These T cell receptor beta chains were read from a single sample in a study of identifying expanded T cells in peripheral blood. Sequencing was performed with immunoSEQ multiplex PCR; in TCRdb, only in-frame clones are kept and a portion is missing. The table shows around 80,000 clones, with about nine tenths occurring only once. The sequencing sample was made of blood. The origin of the receptors is a person aged 18 to 70 in good health. Both conserved end residues are part of each CDR3. D genes are given only for firm matches. Clone sizes are given selectively: once, few, many, or a class where the clone is expanded.

V	size	D	length	J	DNA	CDR3
TRBV9	-	TRBD1	17	TRBJ2-7	TGTGCCAGCAGCGTAGCCCCCTTTGGACAGGGACTCTACGAGCAGTACTTC	CASSVAPFGQGLYEQYF
TRBV28	-	-	15	TRBJ2-1	TGTGCCAGCAGTTCCAGACTAGACTTCTACAATGAGCAGTTCTTC	CASSSRLDFYNEQFF
TRBV5-4	once	TRBD1	17	TRBJ2-7	TGTGCCAGCAGCTTGGCAGGACAGGGGAGGGGGGCCTACGAGCAGTACTTC	CASSLAGQGRGAYEQYF
TRBV6-6	few	TRBD1	14	TRBJ1-2	TGTGCCAGCAGTGTCGACAGGGTGTCTCCTGGCTACACCTTC	CASSVDRVSPGYTF
TRBV25-1	once	-	16	TRBJ2-6	TGTGCCAGCAGTGACCCCCTGAGCTCTGGGGCCAACGTCCTGACTTTC	CASSDPLSSGANVLTF
TRBV2	once	TRBD1	17	TRBJ2-6	TGTGCCAGCAGCCTCGACAGGGGGTACTCTGGGGCCAACGTCCTGACTTTC	CASSLDRGYSGANVLTF
TRBV9	-	-	15	TRBJ2-6	TGTGCCAGCAGCAGAACAGAGTCTGGGGCCAACGTCCTGACTTTC	CASSRTESGANVLTF
TRBV11-1	-	TRBD1	13	TRBJ1-2	TGTGCCAGCAGCCCAGACAGGGGGAGTGGCTACACCTTC	CASSPDRGSGYTF
TRBV5-6	once	-	16	TRBJ2-5	TGTGCCAGCAGCTTGGCCCGGGAACGGCCCCAAGAGACCCAGTACTTC	CASSLARERPQETQYF
TRBV7-2	-	-	14	TRBJ2-5	TGTGCCAGCAGGTGGGGAGCGAGTCAAGAGACCCAGTACTTC	CASRWGASQETQYF
TRBV6-5	-	-	13	TRBJ2-3	TGTGCCAGCAGTTACTCGGGCACAGATACGCAGTATTTT	CASSYSGTDTQYF
TRBV7-6	few	-	14	TRBJ1-1	TGTGCCAGCAGCACCGCGACGGAGCACACTGAAGCTTTCTTT	CASSTATEHTEAFF
TRBV28	-	-	16	TRBJ1-5	TGTGCCAGCCGGCCGAGGGACGTTAGTGGAGACGGGCCCCAGCATTTT	CASRPRDVSGDGPQHF
TRBV11-2	-	-	14	TRBJ2-7	TGTGCCAGCAGCCCCCAGGGTAAATCAAACGAGCAGTACTTC	CASSPQGKSNEQYF
TRBV9	-	-	14	TRBJ1-4	TGTGCCAGCAGCGTCGGGGGTTCTAGTGAAAAACTGTTTTTT	CASSVGGSSEKLFF
TRBV28	-	-	15	TRBJ1-5	TGTGCCAGCAGTCCCGACAGAGGGAGCAATCAGCCCCAGCATTTT	CASSPDRGSNQPQHF
TRBV7-2	-	-	15	TRBJ2-1	TGTGCCAGCAGCCGAATCCCGAGCTCCTACAATGAGCAGTTCTTC	CASSRIPSSYNEQFF
TRBV7-2	-	-	13	TRBJ1-1	TGTGCCAGCAGCTCGGGACCGACCACTGAAGCTTTCTTT	CASSSGPTTEAFF
TRBV27	-	TRBD2	17	TRBJ2-3	TGTGCCAGCAGTCACAGGACTAGCGTAAGAAGCACAGATACGCAGTATTTT	CASSHRTSVRSTDTQYF
TRBV6-5	-	-	14	TRBJ2-1	TGTGCCTCCCTGGGCGGGCCGAATTACAATGAGCAGTTCTTC	CASLGGPNYNEQFF
TRBV4-1	-	-	16	TRBJ1-4	TGCGCCAGCAGCCGGGATGGGAGGGCCGCTAATGAAAAACTGTTTTTT	CASSRDGRAANEKLFF
TRBV15	-	TRBD1	18	TRBJ2-1	TGTGCCATCCGGGCAGGGACAGGGTCCCGTCGCTCCTACAATGAGCAGTTCTTC	CAIRAGTGSRRSYNEQFF
TRBV19	-	-	13	TRBJ2-5	TGTGCCAGTAGTATTTCCAAGGGGGAGACCCAGTACTTC	CASSISKGETQYF
TRBV28	-	TRBD1	16	TRBJ1-2	TGTGCCAGCACTCCCCCTCCGGGACAGGGGTTTTTCGGCTACACCTTC	CASTPPPGQGFFGYTF
TRBV6-1	-	-	13	TRBJ2-2	TGTGCCAGCGGACTTCTAAACACCGGGGAGCTGTTTTTT	CASGLLNTGELFF
TRBV18	-	-	12	TRBJ1-6	TGTGCCAGTCAAGGGGATAATTCACCCCTCCACTTT	CASQGDNSPLHF
TRBV9	-	-	16	TRBJ2-7	TGTGCCAGCAGCGGACCGGGACAAGACTACCCGTACGAGCAGTACTTC	CASSGPGQDYPYEQYF
TRBV7-3	-	-	13	TRBJ1-6	TGTGCCAGCAGCCCGATCAGGGACTCACCCCTCCACTTT	CASSPIRDSPLHF
TRBV5-1	-	TRBD2	15	TRBJ2-5	TGCGCCAGCAGCCGCATGACTAGCACCCAAGAGACCCAGTACTTC	CASSRMTSTQETQYF
TRBV27	few	TRBD2	17	TRBJ2-2	TGTGCCAGCAGTCCCCGGGCTAGCGGGAGGGTCACCGGGGAGCTGTTTTTT	CASSPRASGRVTGELFF
TRBV6-5	-	TRBD1	15	TRBJ1-5	TGTGCCAGCAGTTCCGGGACAGGGCAGATTCAGCCCCAGCATTTT	CASSSGTGQIQPQHF
TRBV7-2	-	TRBD2	16	TRBJ2-1	TGTGCCAGCAGCTTACTCGCGGGGGGAACCTACAATGAGCAGTTCTTC	CASSLLAGGTYNEQFF
TRBV5-8	-	-	15	TRBJ2-5	TGTGCCAGCAGCTTTCAAAGTCTGGACCAAGAGACCCAGTACTTC	CASSFQSLDQETQYF
TRBV30	few	-	12	TRBJ1-2	TGTGCCTGGAGGGTCGCCCCTTATGGCTACACCTTC	CAWRVAPYGYTF
TRBV7-9	-	TRBD2	15	TRBJ2-7	TGTGCCAGCAGCTTAAGACTAGCGCAACCCTACGAGCAGTACTTC	CASSLRLAQPYEQYF
TRBV7-2	-	-	14	TRBJ2-3	TGTGCCAGCAGCTTAGTGCTGAGTACAGATACGCAGTATTTT	CASSLVLSTDTQYF
TRBV13	-	-	15	TRBJ2-1	TGTGCCAGCAGCTTCTCCAGGCTGATTGTGAATGAGCAGTTCTTC	CASSFSRLIVNEQFF
TRBV5-1	few	-	18	TRBJ1-2	TGCGCCAGCAGTCAAAGGCCTACAGGGTCTGGTGAGTCCTATGGCTACACCTTC	CASSQRPTGSGESYGYTF
TRBV6-6	-	-	14	TRBJ1-1	TGTGCTAGCACCAGAGGGGGAGTGAACACTGAAGCTTTCTTT	CASTRGGVNTEAFF
TRBV9	-	TRBD2	17	TRBJ2-1	TGTGCCAGCAGCGTAGCCCTAGGAGCGGGGGGGCGGAATGAGCAGTTCTTC	CASSVALGAGGRNEQFF
TRBV6-4	-	-	13	TRBJ2-3	TGTGCCAGCAGTGACTCGGACACAGATACGCAGTATTTT	CASSDSDTDTQYF
TRBV5-6	-	-	13	TRBJ1-2	TGTGCCAGCACAAACACCGCTAACTATGGCTACACCTTC	CASTNTANYGYTF
TRBV6-6	-	TRBD1	16	TRBJ1-3	TGTGCCAGCAGTTACCGTGGACAGGGGAACGGAAACACCATATATTTT	CASSYRGQGNGNTIYF
TRBV12-5	-	-	11	TRBJ2-5	TGTGCTAGTGGTTTGAGGGAGACCCAGTACTTC	CASGLRETQYF
TRBV7-8	-	-	16	TRBJ1-1	TGTGCCAGCAGCTCGGAGGTGGGGGGGTCAGCCCTTGAAGCTTTCTTT	CASSSEVGGSALEAFF
TRBV7-9	-	-	12	TRBJ2-5	TGTGCCAGCAGCTTAGAGTGGGGGACCCAGTACTTC	CASSLEWGTQYF
TRBV27	-	TRBD2	16	TRBJ2-5	TGTGCCAGCAGCCCAACCGGACTAGCGGGAGAAAAGACCCAGTACTTC	CASSPTGLAGEKTQYF
TRBV2	-	-	13	TRBJ2-5	TGTGCCAGCAGTGTGATGTACCAAGAGACCCAGTACTTC	CASSVMYQETQYF